These T cell receptor beta chains were read from a single sample in a study of T cells after yellow fever vaccination. TCRdb re-called the 5' RACE reads with MiXCR, one entry per CDR3 protein. Of 110,000 to 150,000 distinct CDR3 sequences listed, 5% to 8% are singletons. This sample comprised CD4+ T cells sorted from PBMCs, obtained 10 days after the yellow fever booster vaccination. Source of these receptors: a man aged 25-40 years who received the YFV17D yellow fever vaccine. The CDR3 runs from the conserved cysteine through the conserved F or W. Fields, in order: J gene, clone size, V gene, CDR3 protein. Some rows mark clone size as missing; the rest say once, few, many or name a class of expanded clone.

j_gene: TRBJ2-7
abundance: few
v_gene: TRBV18
CDR3aa: CASSPPAGGYEQYF

j_gene: TRBJ2-2
abundance: .
v_gene: TRBV7-2
CDR3aa: CASSAGTVANTGELFF

j_gene: TRBJ2-7
abundance: few
v_gene: TRBV7-2
CDR3aa: CASSLARTSGRNEQYF

j_gene: TRBJ2-1
abundance: many
v_gene: TRBV7-2
CDR3aa: CASSPRDRVINEQFF

j_gene: TRBJ2-3
abundance: many
v_gene: TRBV6-2/TRBV6-3
CDR3aa: CASTRDRGTDTQYF

j_gene: TRBJ2-7
abundance: .
v_gene: TRBV3-1
CDR3aa: CASSPGLAGAYEQYF

j_gene: TRBJ2-1
abundance: many
v_gene: TRBV5-1
CDR3aa: CASSLDTVNEQFF

j_gene: TRBJ2-1
abundance: many
v_gene: TRBV5-1
CDR3aa: CASSIRMGSYNEQFF

j_gene: TRBJ2-1
abundance: many
v_gene: TRBV6-2/TRBV6-3
CDR3aa: CASRLLAGVGIGEQFF

j_gene: TRBJ1-4
abundance: few
v_gene: TRBV12-3/TRBV12-4
CDR3aa: CASNKGRTDEKLFF

j_gene: TRBJ2-7
abundance: many
v_gene: TRBV10-3
CDR3aa: CAIAGGYEQYF

j_gene: TRBJ1-4
abundance: many
v_gene: TRBV28
CDR3aa: CASVFGGAANEKLFF

j_gene: TRBJ2-3
abundance: many
v_gene: TRBV5-1
CDR3aa: CASNRGGADTQYF

j_gene: TRBJ2-3
abundance: many
v_gene: TRBV15
CDR3aa: CATSRDRRSLERSTDTQYF

j_gene: TRBJ2-5
abundance: many
v_gene: TRBV3-1
CDR3aa: CASSQDLRSLETQYF

j_gene: TRBJ2-2
abundance: many
v_gene: TRBV20-1
CDR3aa: CSARDSGGGELFF

j_gene: TRBJ2-7
abundance: many
v_gene: TRBV7-2
CDR3aa: CASSLGQGAHEQYF

j_gene: TRBJ1-1
abundance: few
v_gene: TRBV19
CDR3aa: CASSLRQGRTEAFF

j_gene: TRBJ2-3
abundance: .
v_gene: TRBV20-1
CDR3aa: CSAPTPGLVGRDTQYF

j_gene: TRBJ2-1
abundance: many
v_gene: TRBV20-1
CDR3aa: CSARDPAGEQFF

j_gene: TRBJ1-5
abundance: many
v_gene: TRBV7-2
CDR3aa: CASSLATGEQPQHF

j_gene: TRBJ2-7
abundance: few
v_gene: TRBV29-1
CDR3aa: CSVVDGRQYF

j_gene: TRBJ1-1
abundance: many
v_gene: TRBV29-1
CDR3aa: CSVHRQGTEAFF